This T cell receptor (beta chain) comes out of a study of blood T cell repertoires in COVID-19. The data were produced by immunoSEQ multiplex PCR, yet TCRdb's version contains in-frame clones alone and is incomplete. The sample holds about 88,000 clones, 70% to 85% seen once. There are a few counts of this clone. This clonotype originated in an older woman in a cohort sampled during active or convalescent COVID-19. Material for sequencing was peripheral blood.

CDR3 residues: CASSLPGQAYYEQYF. For the CDR3, the DNA is TGTGCCAGCAGCTTGCCGGGACAGGCTTACTACGAGCAGTACTTC. The chain links TRBV5-4 to TRBJ2-7; TRBD1 agrees at 8 bases. CDR3 length equals 15 residues. Germline assignment: CDR1 SGHNT and CDR2 YYREEE (reference sequence). The J segment lost 3 bases and the V segment lost 1 base, leaving 6 bases of the junction unmatched.